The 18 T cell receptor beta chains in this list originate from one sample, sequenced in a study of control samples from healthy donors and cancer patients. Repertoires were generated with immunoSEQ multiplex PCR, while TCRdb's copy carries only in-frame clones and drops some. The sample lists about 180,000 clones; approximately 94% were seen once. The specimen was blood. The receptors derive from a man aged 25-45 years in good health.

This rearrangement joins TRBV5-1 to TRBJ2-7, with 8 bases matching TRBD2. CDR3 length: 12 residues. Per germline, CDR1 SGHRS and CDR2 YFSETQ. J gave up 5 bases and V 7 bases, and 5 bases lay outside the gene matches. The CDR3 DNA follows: TGCGCCAGCGCACATAGCGGGAACGAGCAGTACTTC. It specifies CASAHSGNEQYF.

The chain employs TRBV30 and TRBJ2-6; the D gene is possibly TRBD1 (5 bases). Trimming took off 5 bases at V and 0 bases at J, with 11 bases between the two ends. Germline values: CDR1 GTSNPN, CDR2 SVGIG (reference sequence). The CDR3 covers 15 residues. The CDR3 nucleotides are TGTGCCTGGGCCGACAGATACTCTGGGGCCAACGTCCTGACTTTC. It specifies CAWADRYSGANVLTF.

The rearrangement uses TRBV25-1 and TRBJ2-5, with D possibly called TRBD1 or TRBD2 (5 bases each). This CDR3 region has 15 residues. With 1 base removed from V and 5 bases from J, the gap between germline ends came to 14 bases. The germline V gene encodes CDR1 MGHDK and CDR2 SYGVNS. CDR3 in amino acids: CASSEFIGARETQYF. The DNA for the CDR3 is TGTGCCAGCAGTGAATTTATCGGGGCAAGGGAGACCCAGTACTTC.

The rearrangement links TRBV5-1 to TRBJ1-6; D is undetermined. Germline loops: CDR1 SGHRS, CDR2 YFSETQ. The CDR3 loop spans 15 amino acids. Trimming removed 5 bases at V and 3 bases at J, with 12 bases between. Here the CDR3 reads CASSQEDGYNSPLHF. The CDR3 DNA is TGCGCCAGCAGTCAAGAAGACGGCTATAATTCACCCCTCCACTTT.

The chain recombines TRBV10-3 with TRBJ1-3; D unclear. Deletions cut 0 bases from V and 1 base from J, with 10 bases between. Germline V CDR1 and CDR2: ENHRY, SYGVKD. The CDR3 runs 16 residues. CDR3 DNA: TGTGCCATCAGTGAGTCGTCTGGAGCTTCTGGAAACACCATATATTTT. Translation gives CAISESSGASGNTIYF.

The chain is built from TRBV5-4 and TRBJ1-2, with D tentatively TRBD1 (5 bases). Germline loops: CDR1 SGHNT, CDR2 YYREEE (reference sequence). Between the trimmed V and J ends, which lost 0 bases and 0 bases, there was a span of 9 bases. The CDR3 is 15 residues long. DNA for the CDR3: TGTGCCAGCAGCTTGGTAGGCAGGGCTAACTATGGCTACACCTTC. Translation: CASSLVGRANYGYTF.

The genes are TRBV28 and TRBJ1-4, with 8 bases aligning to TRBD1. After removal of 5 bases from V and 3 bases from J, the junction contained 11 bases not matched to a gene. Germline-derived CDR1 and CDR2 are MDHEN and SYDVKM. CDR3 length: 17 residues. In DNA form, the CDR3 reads TGTGCCAGCAGTCCAAACCCTACAGGGGGTCCTAATGAAAAACTGTTTTTT. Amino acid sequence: CASSPNPTGGPNEKLFF.

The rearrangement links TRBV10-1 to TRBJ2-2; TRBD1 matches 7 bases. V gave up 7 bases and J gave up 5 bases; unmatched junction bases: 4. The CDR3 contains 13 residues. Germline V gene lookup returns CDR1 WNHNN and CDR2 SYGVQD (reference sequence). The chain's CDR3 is CASTDRDTGELFF. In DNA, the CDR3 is TGCGCCAGCACAGACAGGGATACCGGGGAGCTGTTTTTT.

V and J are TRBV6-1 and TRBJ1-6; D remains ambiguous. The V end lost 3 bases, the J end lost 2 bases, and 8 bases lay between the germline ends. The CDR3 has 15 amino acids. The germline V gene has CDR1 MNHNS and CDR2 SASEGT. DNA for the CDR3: TGTGCCAGCAGTGATAATGACGCCTATAATTCACCCCTCCACTTT. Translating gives CASSDNDAYNSPLHF.

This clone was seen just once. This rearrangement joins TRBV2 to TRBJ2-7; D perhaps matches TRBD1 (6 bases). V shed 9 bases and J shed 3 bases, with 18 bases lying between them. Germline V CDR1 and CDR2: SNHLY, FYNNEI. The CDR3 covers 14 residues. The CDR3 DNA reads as TGTGCCAGAAGGGAAACAGGGCCCCACTACGAGCAGTACTTC. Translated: CARRETGPHYEQYF.

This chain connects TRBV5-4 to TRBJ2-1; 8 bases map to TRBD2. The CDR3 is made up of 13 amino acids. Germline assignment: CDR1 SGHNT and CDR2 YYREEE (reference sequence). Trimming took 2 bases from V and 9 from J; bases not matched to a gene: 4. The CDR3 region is CASSFGLAGEQFF. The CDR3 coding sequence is TGTGCCAGCAGCTTCGGACTAGCCGGTGAGCAGTTCTTC.

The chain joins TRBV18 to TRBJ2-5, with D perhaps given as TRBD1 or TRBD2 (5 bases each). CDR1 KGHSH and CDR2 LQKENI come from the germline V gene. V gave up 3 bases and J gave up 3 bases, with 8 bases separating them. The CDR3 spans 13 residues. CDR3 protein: CASSPGVKETQYF. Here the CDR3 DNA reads TGTGCCAGCTCACCGGGGGTAAAAGAGACCCAGTACTTC.

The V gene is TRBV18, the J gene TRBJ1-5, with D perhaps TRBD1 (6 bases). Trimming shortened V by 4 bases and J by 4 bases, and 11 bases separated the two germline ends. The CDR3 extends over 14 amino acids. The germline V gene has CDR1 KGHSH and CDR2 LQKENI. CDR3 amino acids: CASSHQGRNQPQHF. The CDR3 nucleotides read TGTGCCAGCTCACACCAGGGGCGAAATCAGCCCCAGCATTTT. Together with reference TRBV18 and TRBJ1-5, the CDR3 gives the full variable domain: NAGVMQNPRHLVRRRGQEARLRCSPMKGHSHVYWYRQLPEEGLKFMVYLQKENIIDESGMPKERFSAEFPKEGPSILRIQQVVRGDSAAYFCASSHQGRNQPQHFGDGTRLSIL.

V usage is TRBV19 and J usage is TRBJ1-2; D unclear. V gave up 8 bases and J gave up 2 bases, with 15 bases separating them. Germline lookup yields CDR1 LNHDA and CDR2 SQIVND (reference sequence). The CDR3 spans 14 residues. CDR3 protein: CASSPNWNNYGYTF. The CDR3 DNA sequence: TGTGCCAGTTCCCCTAACTGGAACAACTATGGCTACACCTTC.

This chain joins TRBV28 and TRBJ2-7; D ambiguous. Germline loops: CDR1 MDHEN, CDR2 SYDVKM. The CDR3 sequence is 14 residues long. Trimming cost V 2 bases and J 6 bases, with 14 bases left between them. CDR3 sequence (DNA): TGTGCCAGCAGTTTACGATCATTCAACGGCGAGCAGTACTTC. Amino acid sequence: CASSLRSFNGEQYF.

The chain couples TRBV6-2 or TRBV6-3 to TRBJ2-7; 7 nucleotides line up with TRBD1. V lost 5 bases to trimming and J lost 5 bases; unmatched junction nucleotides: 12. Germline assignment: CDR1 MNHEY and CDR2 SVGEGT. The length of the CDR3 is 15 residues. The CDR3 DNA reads TGTGCCAGCAGTCCCAATGACAGGGACGTGCACGAGCAGTACTTC. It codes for CASSPNDRDVHEQYF.

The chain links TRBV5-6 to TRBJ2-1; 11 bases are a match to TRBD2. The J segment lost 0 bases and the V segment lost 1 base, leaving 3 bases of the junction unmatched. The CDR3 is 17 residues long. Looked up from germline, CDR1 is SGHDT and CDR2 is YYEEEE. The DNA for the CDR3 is TGTGCCAGCAGCTTGATAGGACTAGCGGGCTCCTACAATGAGCAGTTCTTC. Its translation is CASSLIGLAGSYNEQFF.

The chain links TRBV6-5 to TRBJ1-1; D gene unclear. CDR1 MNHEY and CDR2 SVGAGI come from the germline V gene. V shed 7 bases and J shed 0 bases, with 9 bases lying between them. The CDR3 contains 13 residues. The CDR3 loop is CASILPMNTEAFF. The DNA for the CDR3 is TGTGCCAGCATTTTACCGATGAACACTGAAGCTTTCTTT.